This TCR beta chain was captured by sequencing in a study of radiation and T cells in renal cell carcinoma. Whole-study findings and limits: Compared with controls, irradiated tumors showed greater TCR clonality. Irradiated tumors held more dominant CDR3 motifs than control tumors.

Repertoires were generated with immunoSEQ multiplex PCR, while TCRdb's copy carries only in-frame clones and drops some. The sample lists approximately 15,000 clones; 58% were seen once. This clone was seen more than once but under ten times. The antigen is unknown. The treatment: treatment-naive control, cytoreductive nephrectomy. The material sequenced was tumor tissue, taken from a patient whose treatment was nephrectomy without radiotherapy. The sequence was obtained from a man aged 35-49 years with renal cell carcinoma.

As DNA, the CDR3 is TGTGCCAGCAGCCAAGGGGAGACCCAGTACTTC. It yields the protein CASSQGETQYF. The rearrangement links TRBV5-4 to TRBJ2-5, with D unclear. Trimming left V 4 bases short and J 5 bases short, with 6 bases between. This CDR3 contains 11 residues. Germline assignment: CDR1 SGHNT and CDR2 YYREEE (reference sequence).